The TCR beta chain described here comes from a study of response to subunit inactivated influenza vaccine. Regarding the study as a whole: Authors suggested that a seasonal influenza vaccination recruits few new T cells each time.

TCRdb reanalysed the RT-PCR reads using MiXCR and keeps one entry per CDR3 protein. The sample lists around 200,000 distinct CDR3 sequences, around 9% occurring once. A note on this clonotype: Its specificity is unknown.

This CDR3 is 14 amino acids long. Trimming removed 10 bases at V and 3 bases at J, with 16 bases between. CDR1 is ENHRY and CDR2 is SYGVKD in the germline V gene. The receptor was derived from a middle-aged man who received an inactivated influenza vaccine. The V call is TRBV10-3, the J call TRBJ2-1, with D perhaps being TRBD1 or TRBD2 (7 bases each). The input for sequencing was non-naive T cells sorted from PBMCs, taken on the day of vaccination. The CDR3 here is CATQGGGDYNEQFF. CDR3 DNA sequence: TGTGCCACCCAGGGGGGAGGGGACTACAATGAGCAGTTCTTC.